These 30 T cell receptor beta chains share one sample of origin, sequenced in a study of PD-1 blockade in classical Hodgkin lymphoma. The protocol was immunoSEQ multiplex PCR, while the TCRdb copy is restricted to in-frame clones and leaves out a portion. The table has tens of thousands of clones, less than 75% seen once. Time point given: cycle 4 day 1 (C4D1), after 6 weeks of nivolumab. Every patient was affected by relapse after autologous stem cell transplantation, while exposure to brentuximab vedotin was not uniform. Specimen: peripheral blood mononuclear cells (PBMCs), collected before the fourth cycle of nivolumab. The receptor source for this set is a human donor with classical Hodgkin lymphoma.

This clone was seen only a few times. The chain carries TRBV19 and TRBJ1-2; D is undetermined. Trimming removed 1 base from V and 4 bases from J, with 7 bases in between. Germline CDR1 and CDR2: LNHDA and SQIVND (reference sequence). The CDR3 sequence is 13 residues long. The CDR3 spells CASSIGVVYGYTF. The CDR3 nucleotides are TGTGCCAGTAGTATAGGGGTGGTCTATGGCTACACCTTC. Variable domain in full (rest from reference TRBV19 and TRBJ1-2): DGGITQSPKYLFRKEGQNVTLSCEQNLNHDAMYWYRQDPGQGLRLIYYSQIVNDFQKGDIAEGYSVSREKKESFPLTVTSAQKNPTAFYLCASSIGVVYGYTFGSGTRLTVV.

In regard to this clone: One end of the junction is discordant with germline, which a read error may explain. This chain links TRBV5-3 with TRBJ1-2; D ambiguous. Being an ORF, TRBV5-3 has a function that is uncertain. The CDR3 covers 14 residues. In DNA form, the CDR3 reads TGTGCCAGCAGCTTGGCGATGGAGGTTTATGGCTACACCTTC. Its translation is CASSLAMEVYGYTF.

V and J are TRBV5-8 and TRBJ1-4; D unresolved. Germline values: CDR1 SGHTS, CDR2 YDEGEE. Trimming shortened V by 3 bases and J by 6 bases, and 12 bases separated the two germline ends. The CDR3 totals 14 residues. CDR3 region: CASSSDPADEKLFF. The CDR3 nucleotides read TGTGCCAGCAGCTCGGACCCTGCTGATGAAAAACTGTTTTTT. The complete variable domain, with remaining parts taken from reference TRBV5-8 and TRBJ1-4, reads EAGVTQSPTHLIKTRGQQATLRCSPISGHTSVYWYQQALGLGLQFLLWYDEGEERNRGNFPPRFSGRQFPNYSSELNVNALELEDSALYLCASSSDPADEKLFFGSGTQLSVL.

This chain uses TRBV4-3 with TRBJ2-5, with D uncertain. This CDR3 has 14 residues. V shed 5 bases and J shed 2 bases, with 12 bases lying between them. In germline, CDR1 is LGHNA, CDR2 YSLEER. CDR3 nucleotide sequence: TGCGCCAGCAGCAGGGATATGAGGCAAGAGACCCAGTACTTC. This translates into CASSRDMRQETQYF.

This clone has a handful of counts. This chain connects TRBV7-3 to TRBJ2-1; TRBD2 is a possible D gene (7 bases). CDR1 and CDR2 (germline): SGHTA, FQGTGA. V was trimmed by 5 bases and J by 7 bases, leaving 18 bases between them. The CDR3 length is 15 residues. The CDR3 sequence is CASSKGGGPRNEQFF. The CDR3 nucleotides are TGTGCCAGCAGCAAAGGGGGAGGGCCGAGGAATGAGCAGTTCTTC.

The chain carries TRBV5-8 and TRBJ2-1; 14 nucleotides agree with TRBD2. V dropped 4 bases and J dropped 8; count of bases not matched to a gene: 5. Germline V gene lookup returns CDR1 SGHTS and CDR2 YDEGEE. The CDR3 covers 15 residues. CDR3 bases: TGTGCCAGCAGCCCAGGGACTAGCGGGGGTGATGAGCAGTTCTTC. Translation: CASSPGTSGGDEQFF. Based on the CDR3 plus reference TRBV5-8 and TRBJ2-1, the full variable domain is EAGVTQSPTHLIKTRGQQATLRCSPISGHTSVYWYQQALGLGLQFLLWYDEGEERNRGNFPPRFSGRQFPNYSSELNVNALELEDSALYLCASSPGTSGGDEQFFGPGTRLTVL.

The CDR3 DNA is TGTGCCAGCAGCTTAGGACGGGAGGGAGATACGCAGTATTTT. Residues: CASSLGREGDTQYF. The chain links TRBV7-3 to TRBJ2-3; 8 bases align to TRBD2. V gave up 2 bases and J gave up 5 bases; unmatched junction bases: 3. The CDR3 consists of 14 residues. The germline CDR1 and CDR2 sequences are SGHTA and FQGTGA.

This clone turned up a few times. The chain links TRBV19 to TRBJ1-5; 7 nucleotides align to TRBD1. This CDR3 has 16 amino acids. Per the germline V gene, CDR1 is LNHDA and CDR2 is SQIVND (reference sequence). Trimming took 4 bases from V and 3 from J; bases not matched to a gene: 9. The CDR3: CASSSRGQKLNQPQHF. CDR3 in DNA: TGTGCCAGTAGTAGTCGGGGACAGAAACTCAATCAGCCCCAGCATTTT.

This clone was seen a handful of times. The gene calls are TRBV30 and TRBJ1-5; D is unclear. Between the trimmed V and J ends, which lost 4 bases and 6 bases, there was a span of 13 bases. The CDR3 length is 13 residues. Germline CDR1 is GTSNPN and CDR2 is SVGIG (reference sequence). Written as DNA, the CDR3 is TGTGCCTGGACAACTTCGCCGGGTCAGCCCCAGCATTTT. It specifies CAWTTSPGQPQHF.

Only one count was recorded for this clone. The J gene is TRBJ1-5, the V gene TRBV4-1; D is perhaps TRBD1 (6 bases). The germline V and J ends were trimmed by 3 bases and 6 bases, with 15 bases remaining between them. This CDR3 has 15 residues. Germline V gene lookup returns CDR1 MGHRA and CDR2 YSYEKL. CDR3 coding DNA: TGCGCCAGCAGCCAGATGGGGGGAGGGGGTCAGCCCCAGCATTTT. Translating it yields CASSQMGGGGQPQHF.

The genes are TRBV6-5 and TRBJ2-7; possibly TRBD1 for D (5 bases). Germline V gives CDR1 MNHEY, CDR2 SVGAGI. The CDR3 spans 15 residues. With 5 bases removed from V and 2 bases from J, the gap between germline ends came to 16 bases. The CDR3: CASSLHHDSPYEQYF. CDR3 DNA: TGTGCCAGCAGTCTACACCATGACAGCCCCTACGAGCAGTACTTC.

This clone was counted once. The chain joins TRBV6-6 to TRBJ1-2; 10 bases align to TRBD1. The length of the CDR3 is 15 residues. CDR1 MNHNY and CDR2 SVGAGI come from the germline V gene (reference sequence). The V gene end was trimmed by 5 bases and the J gene end by 8 bases; junction bases not matched to a gene: 11. CDR3 bases: TGTGCCAGCAGTACGCAGGGACAGGGGCTATTGGGCTACACCTTC. This codes for CASSTQGQGLLGYTF.

For this clone: Other DNA sequences in this specimen translate into the identical CDR3. For the CDR3, the DNA is TGTGCCAGCAGCTTAGGGGGGACAGGGGATAATCAGCCCCAGCATTTT. Translation gives CASSLGGTGDNQPQHF. The chain is built from TRBV7-8 and TRBJ1-5; the match to TRBD1 covers 10 bases. Germline assignment: CDR1 SGHVS and CDR2 FQNEAQ. J was trimmed by 4 bases and V by 1 base; bases with no gene match: 4. CDR3 length: 16 residues.

This clone appeared a few times. V and J are TRBV18 and TRBJ2-1; D is possibly TRBD2 (5 bases). Germline V gene sequence: CDR1 KGHSH, CDR2 LQKENI. CDR3 length equals 16 residues. The germline V and J ends were trimmed by 4 bases and 0 bases, with 13 bases remaining between them. The CDR3 bases are TGTGCCAGCTCACGATCGACGGGGAGCTCCTACAATGAGCAGTTCTTC. Translating gives CASSRSTGSSYNEQFF.

This clone has just a few counts. The chain joins TRBV19 to TRBJ2-2; TRBD1 is a possible D gene (6 bases). Germline assignment: CDR1 LNHDA and CDR2 SQIVND (reference sequence). CDR3 length: 13 residues. V was cut by 2 bases and J by 5 bases, with 6 bases left in between. CDR3 loop: CASSIQGTGELFF. CDR3 DNA sequence: TGTGCCAGTAGTATACAGGGGACCGGGGAGCTGTTTTTT.

In this sample, this clone turned up a few times. The chain uses TRBV30 and TRBJ1-3; D remains ambiguous. Trimming stripped 3 bases from V and 2 bases from J, with 8 bases between. Germline V gene lookup returns CDR1 GTSNPN and CDR2 SVGIG (reference sequence). CDR3 length: 13 residues. In nucleotides, the CDR3 is TGTGCCTGGAGCGCAGGTCCTGGAAACACCATATATTTT. Translation: CAWSAGPGNTIYF.

This clone was seen more than once but under ten times. The chain couples TRBV7-2 to TRBJ1-2, with 7 nucleotides matching TRBD1. This CDR3 comprises 15 residues. The V segment lost 4 bases and the J segment 10 bases; nucleotides outside the gene matches: 15. Looked up from germline, CDR1 is SGHTA and CDR2 is FQGNSA. The CDR3 reads CASSSGGRTGAPYTF. DNA of the CDR3: TGTGCCAGCAGCTCGGGAGGGAGGACAGGTGCTCCCTACACCTTC.

The chain is built from TRBV28 and TRBJ2-2; D possibly corresponds to TRBD1 (5 bases). The germline V gene has CDR1 MDHEN and CDR2 SYDVKM. Trimming left V 4 bases short and J 0 bases short, with 9 bases between. The CDR3 is 15 amino acids. CDR3 sequence (DNA): TGTGCCAGCAGTTCGCGACAGACGAACACCGGGGAGCTGTTTTTT. This codes for CASSSRQTNTGELFF.

This clone qualifies as medium-sized. The rearrangement joins TRBV28 to TRBJ1-4; D gene ambiguous. Germline CDR1 is MDHEN and CDR2 is SYDVKM. The CDR3 runs to 15 residues. Trimming cost V 1 base and J 2 bases, with 8 bases left between them. The CDR3 sequence: CASSLSGLTNEKLFF. The CDR3 DNA reads as TGTGCCAGCAGTTTATCCGGACTGACTAATGAAAAACTGTTTTTT.

This clone was picked up a small number of times. The chain recombines TRBV28 with TRBJ1-5; a weak D match, TRBD1 (5 bases). V was shortened by 7 bases and J by 6 bases, with 16 bases between the two germline ends. The length of the CDR3 is 14 residues. CDR1 and CDR2 from the germline V gene are MDHEN and SYDVKM. DNA of the CDR3: TGTGCCAGCAACCGTCCCAGGGCCGCTCAGCCCCAGCATTTT. Translating gives CASNRPRAAQPQHF.

The J gene is TRBJ2-7, the V gene TRBV5-1, with 9 bases lining up with TRBD2. The germline V gene has CDR1 SGHRS and CDR2 YFSETQ. The CDR3 length is 14 residues. Unmatched junction bases numbered 8, after V lost 4 bases and J lost 6 bases. CDR3 protein: CASSPLPAGGEQYF. The CDR3 DNA reads TGCGCCAGCAGCCCTCTGCCAGCGGGAGGCGAGCAGTACTTC. The variable domain in full, completed from reference TRBV5-1 and TRBJ2-7, reads KAGVTQTPRYLIKTRGQQVTLSCSPISGHRSVSWYQQTPGQGLQFLFEYFSETQRNKGNFPGRFSGRQFSNSRSEMNVSTLELGDSALYLCASSPLPAGGEQYFGPGTRLTVT.

J is TRBJ2-7 and V is TRBV5-5; D is unresolved. The CDR3 extends over 11 amino acids. V gave up 2 bases and J gave up 5 bases, with 5 bases separating them. Per germline, CDR1 SGHKS and CDR2 YYEKEE (reference sequence). CDR3 in DNA: TGTGCCAGCAGCTTCGTGCACGAGCAGTACTTC. Protein product: CASSFVHEQYF.

The V and J genes are TRBV14 and TRBJ1-1, with 10 bases identical to TRBD1. The V and J ends lost 1 base and 3 bases, in that order; junction bases with no gene match: 8. Germline CDR1 is SGHDN and CDR2 is FVKESK. The CDR3 loop spans 17 amino acids. The CDR3 sequence is CASSQGGDRGRYTEAFF. CDR3 nucleotide sequence: TGTGCCAGCAGCCAAGGAGGAGACAGGGGGCGATACACTGAAGCTTTCTTT.

This clone was counted between two and nine times. The V gene is TRBV27, the J gene TRBJ2-7; weak D call: TRBD2 (5 bases). V was trimmed by 5 bases and J by 2 bases, leaving 13 bases between them. This CDR3 is built from 14 residues. Germline assignment: CDR1 MNHEY and CDR2 SMNVEV (reference sequence). The CDR3 sequence is CASSPERIPYEQYF. DNA for the CDR3: TGTGCCAGCAGTCCCGAGCGGATCCCCTACGAGCAGTACTTC.

The chain links TRBV9 to TRBJ2-1; 8 bases map to TRBD2. V was clipped by 0 bases and J by 10 bases; unmatched bases: 9. The CDR3 runs to 15 residues. The germline gives CDR1 SGDLS, CDR2 YYNGEE. The CDR3, as DNA: TGTGCCAGCAGCGTAGGGTCGGGGGGGCCGGACGAGCAGTTCTTC. Translating it yields CASSVGSGGPDEQFF.

The chain recombines TRBV4-3 with TRBJ2-3; tentative D call: TRBD1 (5 bases). Trimming took 1 base from V and 3 from J, leaving 14 bases between them. Per the germline V gene, CDR1 is LGHNA and CDR2 is YSLEER. The CDR3 consists of 16 residues. The CDR3 here is CASSQGAGSVTDTQYF. CDR3 nucleotide sequence: TGCGCCAGCAGCCAAGGGGCAGGGTCCGTAACAGATACGCAGTATTTT.

The CDR3 DNA is TGTGCCAGCAGTTTCCTACTAGCGGGAGTGTCACTAGCCAAAAACATTCAGTACTTC. It codes for CASSFLLAGVSLAKNIQYF. The chain uses TRBV28 and TRBJ2-4; 11 bases fit TRBD2. V was pared by 3 bases and J by 0 bases, with 10 bases of the junction left unmatched. Germline assignment: CDR1 MDHEN and CDR2 SYDVKM. The CDR3 covers 19 residues.

Here the CDR3 reads CASSLGPGGYYGYTF. CDR3 nucleotides: TGTGCCAGCAGTTTGGGGCCAGGGGGCTACTATGGCTACACCTTC. The chain has TRBV28 and TRBJ1-2; 8 bases fit TRBD1. This CDR3 is 15 amino acids long. J was trimmed by 3 bases and V by 3 bases; bases with no gene match: 6. CDR1 and CDR2 (germline): MDHEN, SYDVKM.

Notes on this clone: The sample has other DNA sequences that encode this CDR3 too. J is TRBJ2-2 and V is TRBV5-1; D gene ambiguous. CDR3 length: 15 residues. Trimming left V 0 bases short and J 2 bases short, with 8 bases between. Germline V gives CDR1 SGHRS, CDR2 YFSETQ. CDR3: CASSLGSSNTGELFF. CDR3 DNA sequence: TGCGCCAGCAGCTTGGGTAGCAGTAACACCGGGGAGCTGTTTTTT. The full variable domain, its missing parts supplied by reference TRBV5-1 and TRBJ2-2, is KAGVTQTPRYLIKTRGQQVTLSCSPISGHRSVSWYQQTPGQGLQFLFEYFSETQRNKGNFPGRFSGRQFSNSRSEMNVSTLELGDSALYLCASSLGSSNTGELFFGEGSRLTVL.

This clone appeared a few times. The chain employs TRBV5-6 and TRBJ2-1, with D hard to call. V was trimmed by 1 base and J by 7 bases, leaving 6 bases between them. The CDR3 spans 12 residues. Germline V lookup: CDR1 SGHDT, CDR2 YYEEEE. CDR3 nucleotide sequence: TGTGCCAGCAGCTTGTTACTGAATGAGCAGTTCTTC. Translated: CASSLLLNEQFF.